These T cell receptor beta chains were read from a single sample in a study of blood T cell repertoires in COVID-19. Sequencing was performed with immunoSEQ multiplex PCR; in TCRdb, only in-frame clones are kept and a portion is missing. Of roughly 100,000 clones listed, approximately 84% are singletons. Input material: peripheral blood. These TCRs come from a man aged 60 to 69 with acute or convalescent COVID-19. Each CDR3 is given with its conserved first and last residue. The D gene is left open where the match is weak. Clone size appears in some rows only: once, few, many, or a class for an expanded clone.

v_gene	j_gene	d_gene	abundance	CDR3nt	CDR3aa
TRBV4-2	TRBJ2-7	-	-	TGTGCCAGCAGCCAAGATGTGGGGCAGGACTCCTACGAGCAGTACTTC	CASSQDVGQDSYEQYF
TRBV5-1	TRBJ1-2	TRBD1	-	TGCGCCAGCAGCACGAGGGACAGTTCCTTCTATGGCTACACCTTC	CASSTRDSSFYGYTF
TRBV5-6	TRBJ2-3	-	-	TGTGCCAGCAGCCTCCTCCCCCGGAGCACAGATACGCAGTATTTT	CASSLLPRSTDTQYF
TRBV6-5	TRBJ2-3	TRBD2	-	TGTGCCAGCATTTATGGGACTAGCTGGGATACGCAGTATTTT	CASIYGTSWDTQYF
TRBV6-5	TRBJ1-1	TRBD1	-	TGTGCCAGCAGCGCCACTGTGACAGGGGACACTGAAGCTTTCTTT	CASSATVTGDTEAFF
TRBV18	TRBJ1-1	TRBD1	-	TGTGCCAGCTCACTCCGGACAGGGGGAAACACTGAAGCTTTCTTT	CASSLRTGGNTEAFF
TRBV9	TRBJ2-1	-	few	TGTGCCAGCAGCTCCCTCTCGGGACTCGACGCCAATGAGCAGTTCTTC	CASSSLSGLDANEQFF
TRBV6-5	TRBJ2-2	-	-	TGTGCCAGCAGCGTAGCGGCCGGGGAGCTGTTTTTT	CASSVAAGELFF
TRBV19	TRBJ2-6	-	-	TGTGCCAGTAGTATTCGGGGTCCCTCTGGGGCCAACGTCCTGACTTTC	CASSIRGPSGANVLTF
TRBV18	TRBJ1-3	-	-	TGTGCCAGCTCACGTACAGTCTTACTCTCTGGAAACACCATATATTTT	CASSRTVLLSGNTIYF
TRBV5-1	TRBJ1-1	-	-	TGCGCCAGCAGCATTCAACTGGGGGGAAACACTGAAGCTTTCTTT	CASSIQLGGNTEAFF
TRBV30	TRBJ1-4	-	-	TGTGCCTGGAGCGGTCGTGAAAAACTGTTTTTT	CAWSGREKLFF
TRBV6-5	TRBJ2-3	TRBD2	-	TGTGCCAGCAGTTACCAAGTCCGGGACTACCAGTATTTT	CASSYQVRDYQYF
TRBV2	TRBJ1-2	-	few	TGTGCCAGCAATCGGGGAGAGAACTATGGCTACACCTTC	CASNRGENYGYTF
TRBV19	TRBJ1-2	-	-	TGTGCCAGTAGCCCCTGGGGAGCGGCGAACTATGGCTACACCTTC	CASSPWGAANYGYTF
TRBV15	TRBJ1-2	TRBD1	-	TGTGCCACCAGCAGAGATCCCATCAGGGGGCGATCGGATGGCTACACCTTC	CATSRDPIRGRSDGYTF
TRBV28	TRBJ1-2	-	-	TGTGCCAGCAGTTCTGGAACAGCTAACTATGGCTACACCTTC	CASSSGTANYGYTF
TRBV28	TRBJ1-6	TRBD1	-	TGTGCCAGCAGTGTCTCCGGGACAGATAATTCACCCCTCCACTTT	CASSVSGTDNSPLHF
TRBV7-8	TRBJ2-1	-	-	TGTGCCAGCAGCTTATCCGGGAGTCGTTACAATGAGCAGTTCTTC	CASSLSGSRYNEQFF
TRBV10-2	TRBJ1-1	-	-	TGCGCCAGCAGTGTGGGCATGAACACTGAAGCTTTCTTT	CASSVGMNTEAFF
TRBV10-3	TRBJ2-2	TRBD1	-	TGTGCCATCAGTGTCCTACAGGGGGCGAACGGGGAGCTGTTTTTT	CAISVLQGANGELFF
TRBV6-6	TRBJ1-2	TRBD1	-	TGTGCCAGCAGTTTACTGGGACAGGGCAATGGCTACACCTTC	CASSLLGQGNGYTF
TRBV11-2	TRBJ2-1	TRBD2	-	TGTGCCAGCAGCATGAGCGGGAGCAGGAATGAGCAGTTCTTC	CASSMSGSRNEQFF
TRBV7-9	TRBJ1-2	TRBD1	-	TGTGCCAGCAGCCTGGGACAGGGAGTACATGGCTACACCTTC	CASSLGQGVHGYTF
TRBV3-1/TRBV3-2	TRBJ2-7	TRBD2	-	TGTGCCAGCAGCCACGGCGCTAGCGGATCCTACGAGCAGTACTTC	CASSHGASGSYEQYF
TRBV7-9	TRBJ2-6	-	-	TGTGCCAGCAGCTTAGGGAGTGGTGGGGCCAACGTCCTGACTTTC	CASSLGSGGANVLTF
TRBV19	TRBJ2-1	-	-	TGTGCCAGTACAGGGCGGGACTACAATGAGCAGTTCTTC	CASTGRDYNEQFF
TRBV6-5	TRBJ1-5	-	few	TGTGCCAGCAGGTCCGTCCAGGAAAGTCAGCCCCAGCATTTT	CASRSVQESQPQHF
TRBV15	TRBJ2-1	TRBD2	-	TGTGCCACCAGCAGACGCCGGACTAGCGGCTCTAGTAATGAGCAGTTCTTC	CATSRRRTSGSSNEQFF
TRBV6-2/TRBV6-3	TRBJ2-1	TRBD2	-	TGTGCCAGCAGCCCTCTAGCGGGAGTCTTGGGTGAGCAGTTCTTC	CASSPLAGVLGEQFF
TRBV5-1	TRBJ2-1	-	once	TGCGCCAGCAGCTTTGCCGCGGGTTACAATGAGCAGTTCTTC	CASSFAAGYNEQFF
TRBV4-1	TRBJ2-7	TRBD1	-	TGCGCCAGCAGCCAAGGACAGGGAAGCTCCTACGAGCAGTACTTC	CASSQGQGSSYEQYF
TRBV24-1	TRBJ2-1	TRBD2	-	TGTGCCACCAGCCCGAGCGGGAGGGCCTACAATGAGCAGTTCTTC	CATSPSGRAYNEQFF
TRBV14	TRBJ1-1	-	-	TGTGCCAGCAGCCCGTCGATTAAGGGAGGGTGGGCTTTCTTT	CASSPSIKGGWAFF
TRBV7-8	TRBJ1-5	TRBD1	-	TGTGCCAGCAGCTTAAGGGACAGGATTTATAGCAATCAGCCCCAGCATTTT	CASSLRDRIYSNQPQHF
TRBV12-3/TRBV12-4	TRBJ1-6	-	-	TGTGCCAGCAGTTTAGGCGAAAATTCACCCCTCCACTTT	CASSLGENSPLHF
TRBV4-3	TRBJ1-2	-	-	TGCGCCAGCAGCCCCAGGATAAACTATGGCTACACCTTC	CASSPRINYGYTF
TRBV6-5	TRBJ1-1	-	-	TGTGCCAGCAGTTACCCCTCGCGGCAGGGGAGAGCTTTCTTT	CASSYPSRQGRAFF
TRBV11-2	TRBJ2-5	-	-	TGTGCCAGCAGCTCCATATTGGCCGGCGGGGAGACCCAGTACTTC	CASSSILAGGETQYF
TRBV24-1	TRBJ1-5	TRBD1	-	TGTGCCACCAGTGAAGGGACAGAAAGAGGCCAGCCCCAGCATTTT	CATSEGTERGQPQHF
TRBV19	TRBJ1-5	-	once	TGTGCCAGTAGCCCTACAGGAATCGGGCAGCCCCAGCATTTT	CASSPTGIGQPQHF
TRBV18	TRBJ1-2	TRBD1	-	TGTGCCAGCTCACCCGAATGGGACAGGGTACAAGGCTACACCTTC	CASSPEWDRVQGYTF
TRBV11-3	TRBJ1-4	TRBD1	-	TGTGCCAGCAGCTTAGGGGACAGGAATGAAAAACTGTTTTTT	CASSLGDRNEKLFF
TRBV5-6	TRBJ2-2	-	-	TGTGCCAGCAGCTTGACAGGGAGGCTGTTTTTT	CASSLTGRLFF
TRBV29-1	TRBJ1-3	-	-	TGCAGCGTCCAAGAACGGGGAAACACCATATATTTT	CSVQERGNTIYF
TRBV10-3	TRBJ2-1	TRBD2	few	TGTGCCATCAGTGAGATCGCGGGAGGGGACGGTCAGTTCTTC	CAISEIAGGDGQFF
TRBV19	TRBJ2-5	TRBD2	-	TGTGCCAGTAGTATAACGGCGGGGGGCCTCCAAGAGACCCAGTACTTC	CASSITAGGLQETQYF
TRBV9	TRBJ2-5	TRBD1	-	TGTGCCAGCAGCCAACAGGGGACCAAAGAGACCCAGTACTTC	CASSQQGTKETQYF
TRBV7-9	TRBJ1-6	-	-	TGTGCCAGCAGCCCCGAGACCGGGTATAATTCACCCCTCCACTTT	CASSPETGYNSPLHF
TRBV24-1	TRBJ2-3	TRBD2	-	TGTGCCACCAGTATTAGCGGGAGTAAGGCAGATACGCAGTATTTT	CATSISGSKADTQYF
TRBV6-5	TRBJ1-6	-	-	TGTGCCAGCAGGGACCCACAGGGCCTGTCCCTCCACTTT	CASRDPQGLSLHF
TRBV9	TRBJ2-3	TRBD2	-	TGTGCCAGCAGCGCCACTGCTAGCGGGAGTACAGCAGATACGCAGTATTTT	CASSATASGSTADTQYF
TRBV5-8	TRBJ1-3	-	-	TGTGCCAGCAGCTTTTATACGCCGGGGAGAAACACCATATATTTT	CASSFYTPGRNTIYF
TRBV6-2/TRBV6-3	TRBJ2-5	TRBD2	-	TGTGCCAGCAGTTACTCGTTGGCTAGCGGGAGAGGGCAAGAGACCCAGTACTTC	CASSYSLASGRGQETQYF
TRBV15	TRBJ2-7	-	-	TGTGCCACCAGACTCGACTACGAAGACGAGCAGTACTTC	CATRLDYEDEQYF
TRBV12-5	TRBJ1-2	-	few	TGTGCTAGTGGTTTGGTACTGACAGAAAGCCACTATGGCTACACCTTC	CASGLVLTESHYGYTF
TRBV27	TRBJ2-1	-	-	TGTGCCAAACCGTACAGGGAGTTCAATGAGCAGTTCTTC	CAKPYREFNEQFF
TRBV5-1	TRBJ1-5	TRBD1	-	TGCGCCAGCAGCTTGACAGGGGGAGGCAATCAGCCCCAGCATTTT	CASSLTGGGNQPQHF
TRBV3-1/TRBV3-2	TRBJ1-2	TRBD1	-	TGTGCCAGCAGCCAAGGGACAGGGGGATACTATGGCTACACCTTC	CASSQGTGGYYGYTF